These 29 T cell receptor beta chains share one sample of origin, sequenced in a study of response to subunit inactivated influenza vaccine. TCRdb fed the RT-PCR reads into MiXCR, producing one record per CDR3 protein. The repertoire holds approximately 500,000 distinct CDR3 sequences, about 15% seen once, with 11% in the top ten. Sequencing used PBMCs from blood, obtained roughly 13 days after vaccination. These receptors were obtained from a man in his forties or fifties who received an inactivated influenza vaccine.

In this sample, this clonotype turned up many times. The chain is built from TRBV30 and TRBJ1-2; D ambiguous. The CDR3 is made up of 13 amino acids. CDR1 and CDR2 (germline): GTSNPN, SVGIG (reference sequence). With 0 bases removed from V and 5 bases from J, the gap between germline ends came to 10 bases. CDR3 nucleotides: TGTGCCTGGAGTGTAGAGGCTGCTTATGGCTACACCTTC. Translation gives CAWSVEAAYGYTF. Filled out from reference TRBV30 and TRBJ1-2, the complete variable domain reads SQTIHQWPATLVQPVGSPLSLECTVEGTSNPNLYWYRQAAGRGLQLLFYSVGIGQISSEVPQNLSASRPQDRQFILSSKKLLLSDSGFYLCAWSVEAAYGYTFGSGTRLTVV.

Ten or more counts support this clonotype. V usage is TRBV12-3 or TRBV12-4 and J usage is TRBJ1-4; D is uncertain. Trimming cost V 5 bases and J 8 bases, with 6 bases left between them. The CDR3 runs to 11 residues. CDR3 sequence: CASSGREKLFF. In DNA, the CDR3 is TGTGCCAGCAGTGGACGGGAAAAACTGTTTTTT.

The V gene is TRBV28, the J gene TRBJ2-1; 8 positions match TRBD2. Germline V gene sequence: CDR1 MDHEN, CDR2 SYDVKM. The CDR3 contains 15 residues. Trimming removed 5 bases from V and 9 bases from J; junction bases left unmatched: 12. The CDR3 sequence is CASSLAGGAGAEQFF. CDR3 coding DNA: TGTGCCAGCAGTCTTGCGGGGGGAGCAGGGGCTGAGCAGTTCTTC.

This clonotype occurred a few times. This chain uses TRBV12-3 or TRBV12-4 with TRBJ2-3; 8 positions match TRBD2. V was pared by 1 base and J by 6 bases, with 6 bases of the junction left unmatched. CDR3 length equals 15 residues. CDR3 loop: CASSLGAGGWDTQYF. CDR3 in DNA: TGTGCCAGCAGTTTAGGGGCGGGGGGCTGGGATACGCAGTATTTT.

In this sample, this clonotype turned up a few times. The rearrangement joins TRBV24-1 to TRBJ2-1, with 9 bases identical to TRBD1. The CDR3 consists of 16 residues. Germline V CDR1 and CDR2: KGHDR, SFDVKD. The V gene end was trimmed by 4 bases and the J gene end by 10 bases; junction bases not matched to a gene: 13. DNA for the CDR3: TGTGCCACCAGTGACCCCACAGGGGGCTTGTGGGGCGAGCAGTTCTTC. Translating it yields CATSDPTGGLWGEQFF.

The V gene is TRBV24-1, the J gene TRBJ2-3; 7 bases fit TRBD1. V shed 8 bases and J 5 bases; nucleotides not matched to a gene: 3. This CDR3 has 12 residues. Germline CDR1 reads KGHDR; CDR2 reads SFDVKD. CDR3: CATKGTEDTQYF. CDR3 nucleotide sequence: TGTGCCACCAAGGGGACAGAAGATACGCAGTATTTT.

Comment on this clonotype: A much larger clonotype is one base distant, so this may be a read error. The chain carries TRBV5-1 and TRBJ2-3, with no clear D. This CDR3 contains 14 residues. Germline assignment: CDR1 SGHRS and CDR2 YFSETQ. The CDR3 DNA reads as TGCGCCAGCTGCTTGCTACTTAGCACAGATACGCAGTATTTT. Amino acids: CASCLLLSTDTQYF. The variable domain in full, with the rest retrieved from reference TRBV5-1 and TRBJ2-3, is KAGVTQTPRYLIKTRGQQVTLSCSPISGHRSVSWYQQTPGQGLQFLFEYFSETQRNKGNFPGRFSGRQFSNSRSEMNVSTLELGDSALYLCASCLLLSTDTQYFGPGTRLTVL.

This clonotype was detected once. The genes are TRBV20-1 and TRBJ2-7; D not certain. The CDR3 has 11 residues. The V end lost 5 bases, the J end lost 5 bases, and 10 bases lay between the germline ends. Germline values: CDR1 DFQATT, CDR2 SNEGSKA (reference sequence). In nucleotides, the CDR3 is TGCAGTGCTTGGCGGTTGGACGAGCAGTACTTC. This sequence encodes CSAWRLDEQYF.

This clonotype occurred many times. The CDR3 nucleotides read TGTGCCAGCAGCTTAGCGGGGACTAGCGGGGGTTACGAGCAGTACTTC. Translating gives CASSLAGTSGGYEQYF. The chain joins TRBV7-2 to TRBJ2-7, with 14 nucleotides matching TRBD2. This CDR3 spans 16 amino acids. Germline values: CDR1 SGHTA, CDR2 FQGNSA. Trimming removed 0 bases from V and 4 bases from J; junction bases left unmatched: 2.

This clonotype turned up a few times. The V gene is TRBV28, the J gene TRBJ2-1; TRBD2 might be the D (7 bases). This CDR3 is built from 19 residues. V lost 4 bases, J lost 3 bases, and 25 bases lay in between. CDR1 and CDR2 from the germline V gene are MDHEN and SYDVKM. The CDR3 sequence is CASSSGGGGVVTHYNEQFF. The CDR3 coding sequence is TGTGCCAGCAGTTCTGGGGGCGGGGGAGTAGTTACCCACTACAATGAGCAGTTCTTC.

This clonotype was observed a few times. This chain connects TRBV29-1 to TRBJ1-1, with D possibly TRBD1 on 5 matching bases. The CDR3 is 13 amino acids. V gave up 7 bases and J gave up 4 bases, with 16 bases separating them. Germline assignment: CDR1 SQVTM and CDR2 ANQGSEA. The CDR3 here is CSGTGMGGTEAFF. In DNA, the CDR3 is TGCAGCGGAACTGGGATGGGGGGCACTGAAGCTTTCTTT. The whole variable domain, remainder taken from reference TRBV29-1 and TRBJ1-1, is SAVISQKPSRDICQRGTSLTIQCQVDSQVTMMFWYRQQPGQSLTLIATANQGSEATYESGFVIDKFPISRPNLTFSTLTVSNMSPEDSSIYLCSGTGMGGTEAFFGQGTRLTVV.

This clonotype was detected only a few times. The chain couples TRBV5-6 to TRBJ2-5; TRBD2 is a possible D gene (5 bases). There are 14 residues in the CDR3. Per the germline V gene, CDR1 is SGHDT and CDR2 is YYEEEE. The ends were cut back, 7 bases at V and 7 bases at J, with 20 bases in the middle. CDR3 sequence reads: CASGLGSEGGTQYF. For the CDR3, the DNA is TGTGCCAGCGGCCTGGGGAGCGAAGGAGGGACCCAGTACTTC.

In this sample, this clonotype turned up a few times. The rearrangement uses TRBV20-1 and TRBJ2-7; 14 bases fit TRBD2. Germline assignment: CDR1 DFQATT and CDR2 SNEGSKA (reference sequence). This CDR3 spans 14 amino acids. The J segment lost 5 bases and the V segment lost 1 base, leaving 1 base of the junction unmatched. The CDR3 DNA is TGCAGTGCTAGAGTGACTAGCGGGGGGGACGAGCAGTACTTC. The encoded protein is CSARVTSGGDEQYF.

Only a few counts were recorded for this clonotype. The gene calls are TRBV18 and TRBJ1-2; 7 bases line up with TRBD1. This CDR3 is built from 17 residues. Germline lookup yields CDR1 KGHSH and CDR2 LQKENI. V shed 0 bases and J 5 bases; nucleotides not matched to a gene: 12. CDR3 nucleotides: TGTGCCAGCTCACCACCAGGGACAGCCGACCCGCCTTATGGCTACACCTTC. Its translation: CASSPPGTADPPYGYTF.

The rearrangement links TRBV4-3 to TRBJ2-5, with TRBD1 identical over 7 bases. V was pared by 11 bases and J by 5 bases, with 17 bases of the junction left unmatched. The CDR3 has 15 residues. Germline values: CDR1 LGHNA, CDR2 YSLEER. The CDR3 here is CACTPGKGAEETQYF. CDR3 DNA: TGCGCCTGCACACCCGGCAAGGGGGCGGAGGAGACCCAGTACTTC.

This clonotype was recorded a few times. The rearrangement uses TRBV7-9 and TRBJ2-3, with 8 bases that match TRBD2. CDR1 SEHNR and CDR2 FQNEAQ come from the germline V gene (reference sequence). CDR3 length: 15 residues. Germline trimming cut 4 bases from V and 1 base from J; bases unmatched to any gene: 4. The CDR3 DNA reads TGTGCCAGCAGCTGGCGGGAGGATGGCACAGATACGCAGTATTTT. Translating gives CASSWREDGTDTQYF.

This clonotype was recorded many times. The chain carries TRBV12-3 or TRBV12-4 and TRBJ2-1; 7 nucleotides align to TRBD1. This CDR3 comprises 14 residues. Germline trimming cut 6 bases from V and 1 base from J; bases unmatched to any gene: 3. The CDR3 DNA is TGTGCCAGCAGCAAGGGACAGTCCTACAATGAGCAGTTCTTC. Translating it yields CASSKGQSYNEQFF.

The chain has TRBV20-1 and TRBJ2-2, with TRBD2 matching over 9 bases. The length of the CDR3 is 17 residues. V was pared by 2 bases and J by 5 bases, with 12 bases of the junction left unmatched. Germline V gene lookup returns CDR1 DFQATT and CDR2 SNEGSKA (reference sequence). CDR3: CSARTNIAGEGTGELFF. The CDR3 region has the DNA TGCAGTGCTAGAACGAATATAGCGGGAGAAGGGACCGGGGAGCTGTTTTTT.

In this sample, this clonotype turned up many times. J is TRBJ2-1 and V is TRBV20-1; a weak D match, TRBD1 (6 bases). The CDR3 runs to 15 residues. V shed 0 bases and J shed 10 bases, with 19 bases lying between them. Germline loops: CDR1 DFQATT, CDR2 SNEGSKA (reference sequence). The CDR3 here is CSARDSRDSRGEQFF. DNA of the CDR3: TGCAGTGCTAGAGATAGTCGGGATTCGAGGGGGGAGCAGTTCTTC.

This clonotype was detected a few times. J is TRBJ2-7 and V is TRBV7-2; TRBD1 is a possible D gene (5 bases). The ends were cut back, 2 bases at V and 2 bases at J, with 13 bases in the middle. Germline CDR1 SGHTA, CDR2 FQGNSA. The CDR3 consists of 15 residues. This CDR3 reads CASSLQQGRPYEQYF. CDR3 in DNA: TGTGCCAGCAGCTTACAGCAGGGTCGACCCTACGAGCAGTACTTC.

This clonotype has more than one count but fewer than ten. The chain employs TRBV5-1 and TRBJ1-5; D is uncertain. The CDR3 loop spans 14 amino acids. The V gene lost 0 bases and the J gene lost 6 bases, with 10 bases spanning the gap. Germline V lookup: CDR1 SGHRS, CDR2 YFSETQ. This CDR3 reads CASSLVGEGQPQHF. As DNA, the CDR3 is TGCGCCAGCAGCTTGGTTGGGGAAGGTCAGCCCCAGCATTTT.

This CDR3 is CASSQAPGGNEKLFF. The CDR3 DNA sequence: TGTGCCAGCAGCCAAGCACCAGGGGGTAATGAAAAACTGTTTTTT. This chain joins TRBV3-1 and TRBJ1-4; 7 positions match TRBD1. CDR3 length equals 15 residues. In germline, CDR1 is LGHDT, CDR2 YNNKEL (reference sequence). Trimming cost V 1 base and J 4 bases; bases outside gene matches: 3.

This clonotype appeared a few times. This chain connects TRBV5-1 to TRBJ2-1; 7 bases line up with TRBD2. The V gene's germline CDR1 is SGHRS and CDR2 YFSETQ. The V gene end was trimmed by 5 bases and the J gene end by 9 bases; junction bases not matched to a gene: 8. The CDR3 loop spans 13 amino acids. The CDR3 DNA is TGCGCCAGCAGGTATACGGGGGGAAGTGAGCAGTTCTTC. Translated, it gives CASRYTGGSEQFF. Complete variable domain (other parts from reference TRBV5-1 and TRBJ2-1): KAGVTQTPRYLIKTRGQQVTLSCSPISGHRSVSWYQQTPGQGLQFLFEYFSETQRNKGNFPGRFSGRQFSNSRSEMNVSTLELGDSALYLCASRYTGGSEQFFGPGTRLTVL.

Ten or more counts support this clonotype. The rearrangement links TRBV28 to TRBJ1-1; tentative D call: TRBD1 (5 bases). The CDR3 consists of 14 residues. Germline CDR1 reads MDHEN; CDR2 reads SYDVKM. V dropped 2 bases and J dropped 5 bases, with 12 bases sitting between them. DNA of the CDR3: TGTGCCAGCAGTTTAGGGGCAGTAGGAACTGAAGCTTTCTTT. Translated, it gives CASSLGAVGTEAFF.

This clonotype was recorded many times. CDR3 bases: TGTGCCAGCAGTCTCTTCGGGGGGAACACTGAAGCTTTCTTT. Amino acids: CASSLFGGNTEAFF. J is TRBJ1-1 and V is TRBV12-3 or TRBV12-4; perhaps TRBD1 as D (5 bases). Trimming stripped 5 bases from V and 1 base from J, with 11 bases between. The CDR3 covers 14 residues.

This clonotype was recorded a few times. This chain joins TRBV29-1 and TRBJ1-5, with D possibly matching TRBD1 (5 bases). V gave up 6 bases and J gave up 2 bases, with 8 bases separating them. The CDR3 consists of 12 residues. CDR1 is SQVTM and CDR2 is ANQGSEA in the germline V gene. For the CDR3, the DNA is TGCAGCGTCAGGGACGGCAATCAGCCCCAGCATTTT. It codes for CSVRDGNQPQHF.

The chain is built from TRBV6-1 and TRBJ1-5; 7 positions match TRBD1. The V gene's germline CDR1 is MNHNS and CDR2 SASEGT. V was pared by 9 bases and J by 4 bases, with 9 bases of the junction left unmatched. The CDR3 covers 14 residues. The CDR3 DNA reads TGTGCCAGTAGAAGGCAGGGGGATAATCAGCCCCAGCATTTT. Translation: CASRRQGDNQPQHF.

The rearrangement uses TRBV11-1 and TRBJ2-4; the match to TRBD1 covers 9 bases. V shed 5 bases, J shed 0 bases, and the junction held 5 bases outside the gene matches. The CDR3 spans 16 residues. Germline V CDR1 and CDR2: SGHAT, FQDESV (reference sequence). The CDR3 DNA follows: TGTGCCAGCAGCCCAGGACAGGGGCTAGCCAAAAACATTCAGTACTTC. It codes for CASSPGQGLAKNIQYF.

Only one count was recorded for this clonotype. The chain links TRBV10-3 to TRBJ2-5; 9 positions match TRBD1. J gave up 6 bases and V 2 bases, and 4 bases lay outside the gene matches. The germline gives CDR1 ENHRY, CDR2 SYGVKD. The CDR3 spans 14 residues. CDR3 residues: CAISEPGQGKTQYF. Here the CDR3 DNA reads TGTGCCATCAGTGAGCCAGGACAGGGGAAGACCCAGTACTTC.